This TCR beta chain was obtained from a study of T-cell reconstitution after alpha-beta-depleted transplantation in children. Whole-study results and caveats: After transplant, high TCRbeta diversity at day 60 in some patients arose from surviving recipient T cells and thymic progenitors. About two months after transplant, alpha-beta T cells reportedly came from several hundred expanded graft clones. At the one-year point after transplant, T-cell counts and TCRbeta diversity were found to come mostly from T cells that had been newly produced.

This CDR3 contains 18 residues. Germline CDR1 reads SGHAT; CDR2 reads FQNNGV. The ends lost 5 bases at V and 0 bases at J; junction bases unmatched: 14. TCRbeta library preparation incorporated unique molecular identifiers. TCRdb ran MiXCR on the PCR reads and lists one entry per CDR3 protein. This sample has a few hundred thousand distinct CDR3 sequences, with approximately 6.9% found just once. As concerns this clonotype: Antigen specificity is unknown.

The TCR originated in a boy between 2 and 15 years old with acute lymphoblastic leukemia, due to receive a stem cell transplant. The sequences come from PBMCs, collected before TCRalphabeta/CD19-depleted stem cell transplant. This rearrangement joins TRBV11-2 to TRBJ2-3, with 7 bases matching TRBD1. The CDR3: CASSINHMTGTSTDTQYF. CDR3 bases: TGTGCCAGCAGCATTAATCACATGACAGGGACAAGCACAGATACGCAGTATTTT.